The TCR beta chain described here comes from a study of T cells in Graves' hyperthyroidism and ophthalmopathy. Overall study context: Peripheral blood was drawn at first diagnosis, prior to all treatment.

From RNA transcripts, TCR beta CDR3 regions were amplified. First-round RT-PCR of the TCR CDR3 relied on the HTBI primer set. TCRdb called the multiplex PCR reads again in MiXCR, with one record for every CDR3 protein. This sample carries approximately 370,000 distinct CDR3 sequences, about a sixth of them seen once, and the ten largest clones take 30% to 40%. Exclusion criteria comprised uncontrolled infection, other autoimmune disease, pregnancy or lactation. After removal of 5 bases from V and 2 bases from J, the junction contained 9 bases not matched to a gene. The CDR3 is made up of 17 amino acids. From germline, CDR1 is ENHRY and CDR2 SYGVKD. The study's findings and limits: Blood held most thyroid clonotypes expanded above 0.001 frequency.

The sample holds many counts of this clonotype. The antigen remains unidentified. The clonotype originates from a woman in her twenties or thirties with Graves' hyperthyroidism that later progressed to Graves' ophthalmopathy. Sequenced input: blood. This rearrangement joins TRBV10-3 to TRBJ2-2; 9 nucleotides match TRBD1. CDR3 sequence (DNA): TGTGCCATCAGTCCCACTGGACAGGGGCGAAACACCGGGGAGCTGTTTTTT. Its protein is CAISPTGQGRNTGELFF.